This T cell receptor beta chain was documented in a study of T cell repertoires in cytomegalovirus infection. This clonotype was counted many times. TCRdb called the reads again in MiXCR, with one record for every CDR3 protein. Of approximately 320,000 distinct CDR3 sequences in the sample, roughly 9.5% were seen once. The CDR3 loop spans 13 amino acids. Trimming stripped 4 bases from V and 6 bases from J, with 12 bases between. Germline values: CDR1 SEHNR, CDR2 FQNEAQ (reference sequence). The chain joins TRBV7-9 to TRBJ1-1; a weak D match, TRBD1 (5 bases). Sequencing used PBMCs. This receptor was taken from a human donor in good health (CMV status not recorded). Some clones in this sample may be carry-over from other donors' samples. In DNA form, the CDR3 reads TGTGCCAGCAGCTCATCAGGGAGCGCTGAAGCTTTCTTT. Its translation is CASSSSGSAEAFF.